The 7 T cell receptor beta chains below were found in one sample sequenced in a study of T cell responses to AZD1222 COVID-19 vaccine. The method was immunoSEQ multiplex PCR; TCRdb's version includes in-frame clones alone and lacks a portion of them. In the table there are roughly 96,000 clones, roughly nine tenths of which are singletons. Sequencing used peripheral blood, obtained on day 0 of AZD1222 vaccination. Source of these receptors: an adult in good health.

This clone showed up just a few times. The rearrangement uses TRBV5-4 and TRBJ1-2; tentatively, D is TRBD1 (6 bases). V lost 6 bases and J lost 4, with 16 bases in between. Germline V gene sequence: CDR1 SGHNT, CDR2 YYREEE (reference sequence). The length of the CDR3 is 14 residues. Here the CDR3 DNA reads TGTGCCAGCACCACCGGGGGCGCTTTCTATGGCTACACCTTC. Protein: CASTTGGAFYGYTF.

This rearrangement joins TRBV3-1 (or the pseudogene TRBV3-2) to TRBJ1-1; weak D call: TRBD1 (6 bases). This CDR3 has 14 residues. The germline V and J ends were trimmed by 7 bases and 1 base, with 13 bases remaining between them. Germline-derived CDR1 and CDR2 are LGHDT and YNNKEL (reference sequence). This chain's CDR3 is CASMSQGRNTEAFF. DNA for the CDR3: TGTGCCAGCATGTCACAGGGCAGGAACACTGAAGCTTTCTTT.

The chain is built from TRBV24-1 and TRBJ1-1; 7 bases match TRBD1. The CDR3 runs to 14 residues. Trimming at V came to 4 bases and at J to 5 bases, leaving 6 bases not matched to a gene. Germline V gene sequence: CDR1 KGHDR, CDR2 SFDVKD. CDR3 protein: CATSETGLETEAFF. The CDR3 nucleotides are TGTGCCACCAGTGAGACAGGGTTGGAAACTGAAGCTTTCTTT.

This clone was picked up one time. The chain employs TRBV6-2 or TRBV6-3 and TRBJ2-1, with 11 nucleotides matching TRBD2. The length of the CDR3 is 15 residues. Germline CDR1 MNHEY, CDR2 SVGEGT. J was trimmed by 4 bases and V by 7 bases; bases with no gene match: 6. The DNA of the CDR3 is TGTGCCAGCACCCCATTAGCGGGGGGGTACAATGAGCAGTTCTTC. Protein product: CASTPLAGGYNEQFF.

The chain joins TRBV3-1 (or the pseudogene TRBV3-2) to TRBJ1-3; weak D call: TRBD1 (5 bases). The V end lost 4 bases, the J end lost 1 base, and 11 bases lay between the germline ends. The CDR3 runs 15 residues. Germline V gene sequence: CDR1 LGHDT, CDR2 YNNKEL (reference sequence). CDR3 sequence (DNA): TGTGCCAGCAGCCGCTACCAGGGTTCTGGAAACACCATATATTTT. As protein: CASSRYQGSGNTIYF.

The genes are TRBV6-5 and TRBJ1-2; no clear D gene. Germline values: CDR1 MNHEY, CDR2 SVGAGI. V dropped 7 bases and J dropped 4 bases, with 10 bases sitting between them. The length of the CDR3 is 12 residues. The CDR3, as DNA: TGTGCCAGCACCCCCGGATTCTATGGCTACACCTTC. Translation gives CASTPGFYGYTF.

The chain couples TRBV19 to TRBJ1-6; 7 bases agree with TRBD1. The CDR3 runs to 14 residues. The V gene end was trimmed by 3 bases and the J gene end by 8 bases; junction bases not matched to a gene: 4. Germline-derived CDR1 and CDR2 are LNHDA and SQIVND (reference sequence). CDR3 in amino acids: CASSIPGGYSPLHF. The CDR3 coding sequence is TGTGCCAGTAGTATCCCAGGGGGTTATTCACCCCTCCACTTT.